Below are 21 T cell receptor beta chains sequenced from a single sample in a study of T cell responses to AZD1222 COVID-19 vaccine. Generated by immunoSEQ multiplex PCR, the TCRdb table keeps only in-frame clones and is missing some. The sample yields 80,000 to 130,000 clones, around nine tenths seen once. The sequencing used peripheral blood, collected on day 0 of AZD1222 vaccination. The receptors shown here come from an adult in good health.

The gene calls are TRBV24-1 and TRBJ1-5; no firm D call. CDR1 and CDR2 from the germline V gene are KGHDR and SFDVKD. CDR3 length: 13 amino acids. The ends were cut back, 2 bases at V and 4 bases at J, with 5 bases in the middle. The CDR3 coding sequence is TGTGCCACCAGTGATTGGGGTAATCAGCCCCAGCATTTT. The encoded protein is CATSDWGNQPQHF.

This clone was seen just once. The CDR3 DNA reads TGTGCCAGCAGCCAAGTGGGGGCGAACACTGAAGCTTTCTTT. It translates to CASSQVGANTEAFF. The chain joins TRBV4-2 to TRBJ1-1, with TRBD1 as a possible D gene (6 bases). This CDR3 comprises 14 residues. Trimming cost V 1 base and J 1 base, with 7 bases left between them. Germline CDR1 LGHNA, CDR2 YNFKEQ.

V is TRBV3-1 (or the pseudogene TRBV3-2) and J is TRBJ2-7; tentatively, D is TRBD1 (5 bases). The CDR3 contains 13 residues. The germline CDR1 and CDR2 sequences are LGHDT and YNNKEL (reference sequence). V was trimmed by 4 bases and J by 2 bases, leaving 9 bases between them. The CDR3 spells CASSPGSAYEQYF. The CDR3 nucleotides are TGTGCCAGCAGCCCAGGGTCGGCCTACGAGCAGTACTTC.

This sequence joins TRBV19 and TRBJ2-3; D is unclear. This CDR3 is 15 amino acids long. The V and J ends lost 6 bases and 2 bases respectively, with 15 bases between them. The germline CDR1 and CDR2 sequences are LNHDA and SQIVND (reference sequence). For the CDR3, the DNA is TGTGCCAGTAGCCCTTTTCGGCAGACCACAGATACGCAGTATTTT. Its protein is CASSPFRQTTDTQYF.

The chain couples TRBV5-4 to TRBJ1-6; maybe TRBD1 (6 bases). CDR1 and CDR2 (germline): SGHNT, YYREEE (reference sequence). With 1 base removed from V and 9 bases from J, the gap between germline ends came to 20 bases. The CDR3 has 17 amino acids. This CDR3 reads CASSLLTGGPPASPLHF. Written as DNA, the CDR3 is TGTGCCAGCAGCTTGCTAACGGGGGGGCCCCCTGCTTCACCCCTCCACTTT.

V usage is TRBV7-2 and J usage is TRBJ1-5, with 9 bases identical to TRBD1. Looked up from germline, CDR1 is SGHTA and CDR2 is FQGNSA. The CDR3 extends over 14 amino acids. V shed 5 bases and J 4 bases; nucleotides not matched to a gene: 3. CDR3 DNA sequence: TGTGCCAGCAGCCCGGGACAGGGAAATCAGCCCCAGCATTTT. This translates into CASSPGQGNQPQHF.

CDR3 coding DNA: TGTGCCAGCAGCTTCCAGCCGGATACTGAAGCTTTCTTT. Its protein is CASSFQPDTEAFF. The chain uses TRBV7-3 and TRBJ1-1, with D uncertain. Between the trimmed V and J ends, which lost 3 bases and 5 bases, there was a span of 10 bases. There are 13 residues in the CDR3. The germline V gene encodes CDR1 SGHTA and CDR2 FQGTGA.

The V gene is TRBV6-6, the J gene TRBJ1-6; no firm D call. Germline V lookup: CDR1 MNHNY, CDR2 SVGAGI (reference sequence). V dropped 6 bases and J dropped 7 bases, with 13 bases sitting between them. The CDR3 is 14 residues long. CDR3 region: CASRPRVGNSPLHF. CDR3 sequence (DNA): TGTGCCAGCAGGCCAAGAGTGGGGAATTCACCCCTCCACTTT.

The rearrangement joins TRBV7-2 to TRBJ2-1; tentatively, D is TRBD1 or TRBD2 (5 bases each). The CDR3 has 15 residues. In germline, CDR1 is SGHTA, CDR2 FQGNSA. V was shortened by 1 base and J by 4 bases, with 11 bases between the two germline ends. CDR3 bases: TGTGCCAGCAGCTTAGTTGGGACGGTTTACAATGAGCAGTTCTTC. It encodes CASSLVGTVYNEQFF.

The V gene is TRBV5-1, the J gene TRBJ1-2; TRBD1 matches at 10 bases. This CDR3 region has 18 residues. V lost 4 bases to trimming and J lost 8 bases; unmatched junction nucleotides: 20. Germline V CDR1 and CDR2: SGHRS, YFSETQ. The CDR3 DNA is TGCGCCAGCAGCCCAAGAACCGGGACAGGGGCATTAGGGTCCGGCTACACCTTC. Its translation is CASSPRTGTGALGSGYTF.

In its sample, this clone was seen a few times. This chain joins TRBV5-5 and TRBJ2-1; 16 bases align to TRBD2. This CDR3 is 16 amino acids long. Germline-derived CDR1 and CDR2 are SGHKS and YYEKEE (reference sequence). J gave up 8 bases and V 4 bases, and 6 bases lay outside the gene matches. The CDR3 loop is CASSRGLAGGLDEQFF. The CDR3 region has the DNA TGTGCCAGCAGCAGGGGACTAGCGGGGGGGCTGGATGAGCAGTTCTTC.

The chain carries TRBV30 and TRBJ1-2; D unclear. This CDR3 comprises 13 residues. Trimming cost V 3 bases and J 4 bases, with 12 bases left between them. Germline V gene data show CDR1 as GTSNPN and CDR2 as SVGIG (reference sequence). The CDR3 region has the DNA TGTGCCTGGAGGATGCTGGGAGGCTATGGCTACACCTTC. Its protein is CAWRMLGGYGYTF.

This sequence joins TRBV3-1 (or the pseudogene TRBV3-2) and TRBJ1-2; D unresolved. CDR3 length: 13 amino acids. V was clipped by 0 bases and J by 4 bases, with 6 bases between them. CDR1 and CDR2 (germline): LGHDT, YNNKEL (reference sequence). CDR3 sequence: CASSQDGGYGYTF. CDR3 sequence (DNA): TGTGCCAGCAGCCAAGATGGCGGCTATGGCTACACCTTC.

The rearrangement joins TRBV7-3 to TRBJ1-6; D is possibly TRBD1 (6 bases). The CDR3 sequence is 14 residues long. With 2 bases removed from V and 6 bases from J, the gap between germline ends came to 8 bases. Germline loops: CDR1 SGHTA, CDR2 FQGTGA. CDR3 sequence reads: CASSLQGRNSPLHF. In nucleotides, the CDR3 is TGTGCCAGCAGCTTACAGGGGCGTAATTCACCCCTCCACTTT. Variable domain in full (rest from reference TRBV7-3 and TRBJ1-6): GAGVSQTPSNKVTEKGKYVELRCDPISGHTALYWYRQSLGQGPEFLIYFQGTGAADDSGLPNDRFFAVRPEGSVSTLKIQRTERGDSAVYLCASSLQGRNSPLHFGNGTRLTVT.

On this clone itself: Other DNA sequences within the sample encode an identical CDR3. The V and J genes are TRBV7-8 and TRBJ1-5; a weak D match, TRBD1 (6 bases). The CDR3 length is 13 residues. V lost 3 bases, J lost 5 bases, and 8 bases lay in between. Germline V gene lookup returns CDR1 SGHVS and CDR2 FQNEAQ. The CDR3 DNA reads TGTGCCAGCAGCTTCTCAGGGGATCAGCCCCAGCATTTT. Its protein product is CASSFSGDQPQHF.

This chain uses TRBV27 with TRBJ2-7; D remains unclear. This CDR3 spans 16 amino acids. Trimming left V 6 bases short and J 1 base short, with 19 bases between. Germline V lookup: CDR1 MNHEY, CDR2 SMNVEV (reference sequence). The CDR3 loop reads CASRRSMAGPSYEQYF. CDR3 DNA: TGTGCCAGCAGGAGGTCCATGGCAGGACCTTCCTACGAGCAGTACTTC.

This chain uses TRBV7-9 with TRBJ1-2; 7 bases line up with TRBD1. Germline V gives CDR1 SEHNR, CDR2 FQNEAQ (reference sequence). The CDR3 is 13 amino acids. V trimming: 2 bases; J trimming: 6 bases; junction bases outside the gene matches: 3. This chain's CDR3 is CASSLTGVDGYTF. DNA for the CDR3: TGTGCCAGCAGCTTAACAGGGGTGGATGGCTACACCTTC.

The genes are TRBV2 and TRBJ1-1, with D tentatively TRBD1 (5 bases). Germline V CDR1 and CDR2: SNHLY, FYNNEI. With 10 bases removed from V and 3 bases from J, the gap between germline ends came to 12 bases. The CDR3 runs to 12 residues. CDR3 region: CATRDSYTEAFF. The CDR3 nucleotides read TGTGCCACTCGAGACAGTTACACTGAAGCTTTCTTT.

The chain has TRBV6-6 and TRBJ2-3; 10 nucleotides agree with TRBD1. The CDR3 totals 14 residues. Germline V gene data show CDR1 as MNHNY and CDR2 as SVGAGI (reference sequence). The junction had 4 bases not matched to a gene; V was cut back by 5 bases and J by 5 bases. The CDR3 DNA reads as TGTGCCAGCAGTCGGACAGGGGGGGGAGATACGCAGTATTTT. Residues: CASSRTGGGDTQYF.

The V and J genes are TRBV7-2 and TRBJ1-2, with TRBD1 as a possible D gene (6 bases). Germline assignment: CDR1 SGHTA and CDR2 FQGNSA. Trimming took 9 bases from V and 4 from J, leaving 18 bases between them. The CDR3 has 14 amino acids. CDR3 region: CASSSTGVSYGYTF. The CDR3 DNA reads as TGTGCCAGTTCATCGACAGGTGTTAGCTATGGCTACACCTTC.

The V and J genes are TRBV11-1 and TRBJ1-6, with TRBD1 matching over 7 bases. Germline CDR1 reads SGHAT; CDR2 reads FQDESV (reference sequence). The V gene end was trimmed by 5 bases and the J gene end by 10 bases; junction bases not matched to a gene: 5. The CDR3 is made up of 13 amino acids. The DNA of the CDR3 is TGTGCCAGCAGCACGCAGGGGGGCTCACCCCTCCACTTT. It codes for CASSTQGGSPLHF. The complete variable domain, with remaining parts taken from reference TRBV11-1 and TRBJ1-6, reads EAEVAQSPRYKITEKSQAVAFWCDPISGHATLYWYRQILGQGPELLVQFQDESVVDDSQLPKDRFSAERLKGVDSTLKIQPAELGDSAMYLCASSTQGGSPLHFGNGTRLTVT.